This is a list of T cell receptor beta chains from one sample in a study of blood T cell repertoires in COVID-19. Method: immunoSEQ multiplex PCR; TCRdb's copy keeps in-frame clones and lacks some. The sample includes fewer than 50,000 clones, over 85% of them seen just once. Sequencing was performed on peripheral blood. All receptors derive from a human donor in a cohort sampled during active COVID-19. Each CDR3 is given with its conserved first and last residue. A D gene is named only where the DNA matches it firmly. The size of a clone is reported for some rows only, either as once, few or many, or as a class for expanded clones.

v_gene	d_gene	abundance	j_gene	CDR3nt	CDR3aa
TRBV9	NA	NA	TRBJ2-1	TGTGCCAGCAGCGTAGATGGGACAACCTCCTACAATGAGCAGTTCTTC	CASSVDGTTSYNEQFF
TRBV10-3	NA	NA	TRBJ1-2	TGTGCCATCAGTGAGTCGCGCGGGGACTATGGCTACACCTTC	CAISESRGDYGYTF
TRBV27	TRBD1	once	TRBJ2-7	TGTGCCAGCAGGCCACAGGGGGCTGCGGCCTACGAGCAGTACTTC	CASRPQGAAAYEQYF
TRBV6-6	NA	NA	TRBJ1-5	TGTGCCAGCAACAGCGGAGACCAGCCCCAGCATTTT	CASNSGDQPQHF
TRBV5-6	TRBD2	NA	TRBJ2-7	TGTGCCAGCAGCTCACTAGCGGGAGGGCCATTGGCCTACGAGCAGTACTTC	CASSSLAGGPLAYEQYF
TRBV4-1	NA	NA	TRBJ2-5	TGCGCCAGCAGCCAATCCGGGACAACGTACTTC	CASSQSGTTYF
TRBV7-6	NA	NA	TRBJ2-3	TGTGCCAGCAGCTTAAGCGTCGGCACAGATACGCAGTATTTT	CASSLSVGTDTQYF
TRBV2	NA	NA	TRBJ1-5	TGTGCCAGCAGTGAAGACAGGGTGCGTGGTCAGCCCCAGCATTTT	CASSEDRVRGQPQHF
TRBV6-5	NA	NA	TRBJ1-1	TGTGCCAGCAGTTACCGGGGGAGGGGATCTGAAGCTTTCTTT	CASSYRGRGSEAFF
TRBV4-2	TRBD2	NA	TRBJ2-3	TGTGCCAGCAGCCATGAGGGGCGCACGGGACTAGCGGGTTCCTTCACAGATACGCAGTATTTT	CASSHEGRTGLAGSFTDTQYF
TRBV10-1	TRBD1	few	TRBJ1-1	TGCGCCAGCAGCGAGGGACAGTCTCCGTTCATGAACACTGAAGCTTTCTTT	CASSEGQSPFMNTEAFF
TRBV28	TRBD1	NA	TRBJ1-1	TGTGCCAGCAGTCTCCTCAGGGGGCTCGGGGGTGAAGCTTTCTTT	CASSLLRGLGGEAFF
TRBV27	TRBD1	NA	TRBJ1-5	TGTGCCAGCAGTTCAAATACAGGGGTGGCTCAGCCCCAGCATTTT	CASSSNTGVAQPQHF
TRBV18	NA	NA	TRBJ1-1	TGTGCCAGCTCACCTACACAGGGATTTGACACTGAAGCTTTCTTT	CASSPTQGFDTEAFF
TRBV5-1	NA	NA	TRBJ1-4	TGCGCCAGCAGCTTGGCACCCGGCGGGGAAAAACTGTTTTTT	CASSLAPGGEKLFF
TRBV10-3	NA	NA	TRBJ1-4	TGTGCCATCAGTGAGTCCGGGGATGCAACTAATGAAAAACTGTTTTTT	CAISESGDATNEKLFF
TRBV28	TRBD1	few	TRBJ1-6	TGTGCCAGCAGTTTCCGGGACAGATATTTGTTACCCCTCCACTTT	CASSFRDRYLLPLHF
TRBV27	TRBD1	NA	TRBJ1-6	TGTGCCAGCAGTTCCCTCGACAGGGGCGGTTCACCCCTCCACTTT	CASSSLDRGGSPLHF
TRBV5-6	TRBD1	NA	TRBJ1-2	TGTGCCAGCAGCTGGGTGACAGGGGTGTTTGGCTACACCTTC	CASSWVTGVFGYTF
TRBV19	TRBD1	NA	TRBJ1-5	TGTGCCAGTAGTTTTTTAACAGGGGCAAGCAATCAGCCCCAGCATTTT	CASSFLTGASNQPQHF
TRBV29-1	TRBD1	NA	TRBJ2-1	TGCAGCGTTGGGGGACAGGGGAGGGATGAGCAGTTCTTC	CSVGGQGRDEQFF
TRBV27	NA	NA	TRBJ1-4	TGTGCCAGCAGTCCTGTGGGCCGGAATGAAAAACTGTTTTTT	CASSPVGRNEKLFF
TRBV12-3/TRBV12-4	NA	NA	TRBJ1-1	TGTGCCAGCAGTCCTCAGGGGACTGAAGCTTTCTTT	CASSPQGTEAFF